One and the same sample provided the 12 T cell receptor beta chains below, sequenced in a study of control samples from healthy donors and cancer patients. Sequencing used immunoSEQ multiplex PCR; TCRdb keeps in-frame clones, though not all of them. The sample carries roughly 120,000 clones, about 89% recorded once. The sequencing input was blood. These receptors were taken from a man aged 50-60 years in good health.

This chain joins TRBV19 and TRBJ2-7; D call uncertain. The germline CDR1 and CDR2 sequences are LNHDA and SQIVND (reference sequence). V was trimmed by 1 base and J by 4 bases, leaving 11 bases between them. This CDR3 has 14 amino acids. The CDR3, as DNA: TGTGCCAGTAGTATAGCCCTTGGGCCTTACGAGCAGTACTTC. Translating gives CASSIALGPYEQYF. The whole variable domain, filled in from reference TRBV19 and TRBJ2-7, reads DGGITQSPKYLFRKEGQNVTLSCEQNLNHDAMYWYRQDPGQGLRLIYYSQIVNDFQKGDIAEGYSVSREKKESFPLTVTSAQKNPTAFYLCASSIALGPYEQYFGPGTRLTVT.

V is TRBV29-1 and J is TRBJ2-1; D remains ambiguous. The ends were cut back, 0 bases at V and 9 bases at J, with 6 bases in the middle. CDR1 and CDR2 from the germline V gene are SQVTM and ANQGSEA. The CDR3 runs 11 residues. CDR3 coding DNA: TGCAGCGTTGAAGAGACGGTTGAGCAGTTCTTC. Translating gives CSVEETVEQFF.

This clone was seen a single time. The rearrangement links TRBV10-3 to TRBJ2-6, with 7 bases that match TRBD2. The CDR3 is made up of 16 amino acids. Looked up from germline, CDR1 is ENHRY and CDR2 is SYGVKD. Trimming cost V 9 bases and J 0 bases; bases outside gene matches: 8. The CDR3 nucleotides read TGTGCCATTTTAGCGGGCTCCTTCTCTGGGGCCAACGTCCTGACTTTC. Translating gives CAILAGSFSGANVLTF.

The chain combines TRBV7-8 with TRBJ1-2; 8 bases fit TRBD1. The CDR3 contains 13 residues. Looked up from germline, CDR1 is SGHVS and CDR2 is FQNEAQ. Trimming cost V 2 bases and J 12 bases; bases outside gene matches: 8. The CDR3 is CASSLRAGGPHTF. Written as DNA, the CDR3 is TGTGCCAGCAGCTTAAGGGCAGGGGGCCCTCACACCTTC.

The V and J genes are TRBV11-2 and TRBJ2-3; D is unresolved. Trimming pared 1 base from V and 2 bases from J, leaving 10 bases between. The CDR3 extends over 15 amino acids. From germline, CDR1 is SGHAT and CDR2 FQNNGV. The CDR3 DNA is TGTGCCAGCAGCTTAGGGGCGGCGGCCACAGATACGCAGTATTTT. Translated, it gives CASSLGAAATDTQYF. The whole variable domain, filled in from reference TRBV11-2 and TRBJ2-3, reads EAGVAQSPRYKIIEKRQSVAFWCNPISGHATLYWYQQILGQGPKLLIQFQNNGVVDDSQLPKDRFSAERLKGVDSTLKIQPAKLEDSAVYLCASSLGAAATDTQYFGPGTRLTVL.

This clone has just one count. In nucleotides, the CDR3 is TGTGCCAGCAGTGAACTGGACATTAGCAATCAGCCCCAGCATTTT. Its translation: CASSELDISNQPQHF. The J gene is TRBJ1-5, the V gene TRBV6-1, with a weak D call TRBD1 (5 bases). Germline assignment: CDR1 MNHNS and CDR2 SASEGT. The ends were cut back, 2 bases at V and 0 bases at J, with 8 bases in the middle. The CDR3 has 15 amino acids.

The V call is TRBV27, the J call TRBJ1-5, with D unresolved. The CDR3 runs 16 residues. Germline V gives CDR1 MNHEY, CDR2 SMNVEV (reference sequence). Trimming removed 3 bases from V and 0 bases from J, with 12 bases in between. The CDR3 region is CASSLKSPYSNQPQHF. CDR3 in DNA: TGTGCCAGCAGTTTGAAGTCGCCTTATAGCAATCAGCCCCAGCATTTT.

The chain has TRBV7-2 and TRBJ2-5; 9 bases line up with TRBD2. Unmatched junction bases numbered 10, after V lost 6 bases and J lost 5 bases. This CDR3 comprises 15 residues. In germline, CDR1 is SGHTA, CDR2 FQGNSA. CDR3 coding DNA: TGTGCCAGCAGACCCTCTAGCGGGGTCGGGGAGACCCAGTACTTC. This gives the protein CASRPSSGVGETQYF.

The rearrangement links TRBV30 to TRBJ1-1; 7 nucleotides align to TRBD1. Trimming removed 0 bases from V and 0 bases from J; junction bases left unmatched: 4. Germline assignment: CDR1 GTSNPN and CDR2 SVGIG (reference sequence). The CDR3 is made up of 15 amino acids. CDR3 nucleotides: TGTGCCTGGAGTGTAGGGGGCACTTTGAACACTGAAGCTTTCTTT. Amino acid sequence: CAWSVGGTLNTEAFF.

The CDR3 loop is CAWGDSFNYGYTF. The CDR3 DNA follows: TGTGCCTGGGGGGACAGTTTTAACTATGGCTACACCTTC. J is TRBJ1-2 and V is TRBV30; TRBD1 matches at 7 bases. Trimming removed 5 bases from V and 1 base from J; junction bases left unmatched: 4. There are 13 residues in the CDR3. Germline values: CDR1 GTSNPN, CDR2 SVGIG (reference sequence).

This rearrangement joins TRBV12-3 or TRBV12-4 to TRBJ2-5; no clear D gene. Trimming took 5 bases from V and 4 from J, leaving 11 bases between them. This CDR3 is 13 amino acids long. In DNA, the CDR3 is TGTGCCAGCAGTCCGTTGGGGATAGAGACCCAGTACTTC. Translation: CASSPLGIETQYF.

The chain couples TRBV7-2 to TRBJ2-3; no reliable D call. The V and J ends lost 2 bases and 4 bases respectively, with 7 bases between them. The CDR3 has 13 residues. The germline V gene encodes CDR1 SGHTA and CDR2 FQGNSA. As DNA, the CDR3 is TGTGCCAGCAGCTTAAGTTGGGCAGATACGCAGTATTTT. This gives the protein CASSLSWADTQYF.